These 20 T cell receptor beta chains originate from one sample sequenced in a study of blood T cell repertoires in COVID-19. The method was immunoSEQ multiplex PCR; TCRdb's version includes in-frame clones alone and lacks a portion of them. The data hold roughly 390,000 clones, with 85% observed a single time. Material for sequencing was peripheral blood. The receptors stem from a woman younger than 30 with acute or convalescent COVID-19.

The gene calls are TRBV5-1 and TRBJ1-1, with D uncertain. The CDR3 spans 14 residues. CDR1 and CDR2 from the germline V gene are SGHRS and YFSETQ. Trimming shortened V by 0 bases and J by 4 bases, and 10 bases separated the two germline ends. The chain's CDR3 is CASSLVSSATEAFF. As DNA, the CDR3 is TGCGCCAGCAGCTTGGTCTCAAGCGCCACTGAAGCTTTCTTT.

The chain carries TRBV5-1 and TRBJ2-3; 9 nucleotides match TRBD2. In germline, CDR1 is SGHRS, CDR2 YFSETQ. The trim removed 0 bases at V and 2 bases at J, leaving 7 bases unmatched. The CDR3 length is 17 residues. The CDR3 spells CASSLERLAGLTDTQYF. Written as DNA, the CDR3 is TGCGCCAGCAGCTTGGAGCGTCTAGCGGGGCTCACAGATACGCAGTATTTT.

Notes on this clone: The same CDR3 is also encoded by other DNA sequences in this sample. The rearrangement joins TRBV6-6 to TRBJ1-1; 8 positions agree with TRBD1. V lost 2 bases, J lost 1 base, and 3 bases stayed unmatched. The CDR3 spans 15 residues. Germline CDR1 reads MNHNY; CDR2 reads SVGAGI (reference sequence). This chain's CDR3 is CASSYGTGRNTEAFF. The CDR3 coding sequence is TGTGCCAGCAGTTACGGGACAGGTCGGAACACTGAAGCTTTCTTT.

The chain employs TRBV5-1 and TRBJ2-1; TRBD1 agrees at 8 bases. This CDR3 is 14 amino acids long. Trimming removed 0 bases from V and 8 bases from J; junction bases left unmatched: 4. The germline gives CDR1 SGHRS, CDR2 YFSETQ. CDR3 sequence reads: CASSLDRGVDEQFF. CDR3 nucleotides: TGCGCCAGCAGCTTGGACAGGGGGGTCGATGAGCAGTTCTTC.

The chain couples TRBV27 to TRBJ2-7, with 7 bases aligning to TRBD1. This CDR3 is 14 amino acids long. Trimming at V came to 3 bases and at J to 0 bases, leaving 2 bases not matched to a gene. Germline V gives CDR1 MNHEY, CDR2 SMNVEV (reference sequence). The CDR3 DNA is TGTGCCAGCAGTTTCCGGGACAGCTCCTACGAGCAGTACTTC. Translating it yields CASSFRDSSYEQYF.

This clone was observed a handful of times. The V gene is TRBV7-6, the J gene TRBJ2-2; a possible D gene is TRBD1 (5 bases). V gave up 4 bases and J gave up 5 bases, with 14 bases separating them. Per germline, CDR1 SGHVS and CDR2 FNYEAQ. The CDR3 runs to 15 residues. The CDR3: CASSSPAGKTGELFF. The CDR3 DNA follows: TGTGCCAGCAGCTCCCCCGCAGGGAAGACCGGGGAGCTGTTTTTT.

This chain connects TRBV10-1 to TRBJ1-1; 7 nucleotides match TRBD1. Per the germline V gene, CDR1 is WNHNN and CDR2 is SYGVQD (reference sequence). This CDR3 region has 13 residues. After removal of 6 bases from V and 3 bases from J, the junction contained 4 bases not matched to a gene. The CDR3 reads CASSRDSDTEAFF. The CDR3, as DNA: TGCGCCAGCAGCCGGGACAGCGACACTGAAGCTTTCTTT.

The V call is TRBV5-1, the J call TRBJ2-7; the match to TRBD2 covers 9 bases. V shed 0 bases, J shed 6 bases, and the junction held 7 bases outside the gene matches. CDR1 SGHRS and CDR2 YFSETQ come from the germline V gene. This CDR3 is 15 amino acids long. In nucleotides, the CDR3 is TGCGCCAGCAGCTTGGAGCGTAGCGGGAGTTCCGAGCAGTACTTC. Translated, it gives CASSLERSGSSEQYF.

This chain joins TRBV6-6 and TRBJ1-1; D may be TRBD1 (6 bases). The CDR3 runs 13 residues. Germline V lookup: CDR1 MNHNY, CDR2 SVGAGI (reference sequence). In DNA form, the CDR3 reads TGTGTCGTGCCGGGACACTTGAACACTGAAGCTTTCTTT. Protein product: CVVPGHLNTEAFF.

The V gene is TRBV9, the J gene TRBJ2-1; TRBD2 agrees at 16 bases. The V and J ends lost 7 bases and 9 bases, in that order; junction bases with no gene match: 13. The CDR3 has 17 amino acids. Per the germline V gene, CDR1 is SGDLS and CDR2 is YYNGEE. The CDR3 DNA is TGTGCCAGCTCCGAAGAGGGGACTAGCGGGGGGGCCAGTGAGCAGTTCTTC. This sequence encodes CASSEEGTSGGASEQFF.

Many counts were recorded for this clone. The V gene is TRBV7-9, the J gene TRBJ2-1; the match to TRBD2 covers 7 bases. Germline trimming cut 1 base from V and 8 bases from J; bases unmatched to any gene: 11. This CDR3 region has 16 residues. CDR1 and CDR2 (germline): SEHNR, FQNEAQ (reference sequence). CDR3 loop: CASSLVSSGIRDEQFF. CDR3 bases: TGTGCCAGCAGCTTAGTTTCTAGCGGCATTAGGGATGAGCAGTTCTTC.

DNA of the CDR3: TGTGCCAGCAGCTTGACGGCAGGGGGGAACACCGGGGAGCTGTTTTTT. Translated, it gives CASSLTAGGNTGELFF. The V and J genes are TRBV5-6 and TRBJ2-2; 7 bases fit TRBD1. The junction had 4 bases not matched to a gene; V was cut back by 1 base and J by 1 base. CDR3 length: 16 residues. The V gene's germline CDR1 is SGHDT and CDR2 YYEEEE. The entire variable domain, with the rest obtained from reference TRBV5-6 and TRBJ2-2, is as follows: DAGVTQSPTHLIKTRGQQVTLRCSPKSGHDTVSWYQQALGQGPQFIFQYYEEEERQRGNFPDRFSGHQFPNYSSELNVNALLLGDSALYLCASSLTAGGNTGELFFGEGSRLTVL.

This clone came up once. The sample holds other DNA sequences that translate to the same CDR3. The rearrangement uses TRBV5-1 and TRBJ2-5; TRBD2 matches 8 bases. The V segment lost 1 base and the J segment 2 bases; nucleotides outside the gene matches: 1. CDR3 length: 14 residues. Germline CDR1 and CDR2: SGHRS and YFSETQ. The DNA for the CDR3 is TGCGCCAGCAGCTTGACTAGCGGTCAAGAGACCCAGTACTTC. Protein product: CASSLTSGQETQYF. Variable domain in full (rest from reference TRBV5-1 and TRBJ2-5): KAGVTQTPRYLIKTRGQQVTLSCSPISGHRSVSWYQQTPGQGLQFLFEYFSETQRNKGNFPGRFSGRQFSNSRSEMNVSTLELGDSALYLCASSLTSGQETQYFGPGTRLLVL.

This chain joins TRBV30 and TRBJ1-5, with D unresolved. The CDR3 sequence is 14 residues long. The germline V gene has CDR1 GTSNPN and CDR2 SVGIG (reference sequence). The V end lost 0 bases, the J end lost 3 bases, and 9 bases lay between the germline ends. The CDR3 reads CAWSVRRNNQPQHF. The CDR3 region has the DNA TGTGCCTGGAGTGTGCGGCGGAACAATCAGCCCCAGCATTTT.

This rearrangement joins TRBV5-8 to TRBJ2-5; D is ambiguous. This CDR3 contains 13 residues. Germline CDR1 and CDR2: SGHTS and YDEGEE. V lost 5 bases to trimming and J lost 2 bases, with 10 bases between them. CDR3: CASSPRNQETQYF. In DNA, the CDR3 is TGTGCCAGCAGTCCCAGGAATCAAGAGACCCAGTACTTC.

The chain recombines TRBV24-1 with TRBJ2-3, with 7 bases that match TRBD1. The ends lost 4 bases at V and 0 bases at J; junction bases unmatched: 6. Per the germline V gene, CDR1 is KGHDR and CDR2 is SFDVKD. This CDR3 has 16 residues. Here the CDR3 DNA reads TGTGCCACCAGTGACGGGACAGCCGCTAGCACAGATACGCAGTATTTT. Translation: CATSDGTAASTDTQYF.

This clone was seen many times. The chain joins TRBV9 to TRBJ2-3, with 8 bases identical to TRBD2. Germline V gene sequence: CDR1 SGDLS, CDR2 YYNGEE. J was trimmed by 4 bases and V by 2 bases; bases with no gene match: 6. The CDR3 is 15 residues long. The CDR3 DNA is TGTGCCAGCAGCGTTCCAGCGGGAGAAGCAGATACGCAGTATTTT. The encoded protein is CASSVPAGEADTQYF.

The chain employs TRBV24-1 and TRBJ2-7; tentatively, D is TRBD1 (6 bases). V lost 3 bases and J lost 5, with 13 bases in between. In germline, CDR1 is KGHDR, CDR2 SFDVKD. The CDR3 runs 14 residues. CDR3: CATSDPGQHHEQYF. The CDR3 nucleotides read TGTGCCACCAGTGATCCAGGACAGCACCACGAGCAGTACTTC.

This chain uses TRBV6-5 with TRBJ1-6; 10 bases fit TRBD1. The germline CDR1 and CDR2 sequences are MNHEY and SVGAGI. There are 15 residues in the CDR3. J was trimmed by 7 bases and V by 2 bases; bases with no gene match: 2. The CDR3 here is CASSYAGQGNSPLHF. CDR3 nucleotide sequence: TGTGCCAGCAGTTACGCGGGACAGGGGAATTCACCCCTCCACTTT.

The J gene is TRBJ2-7, the V gene TRBV27; 12 positions agree with TRBD2. Germline V gene sequence: CDR1 MNHEY, CDR2 SMNVEV (reference sequence). J was trimmed by 4 bases and V by 6 bases; bases with no gene match: 4. CDR3 size: 14 residues. This CDR3 is CASRLTSGSYEQYF. CDR3 bases: TGTGCCAGCAGGTTGACTAGCGGGAGTTACGAGCAGTACTTC.